This T cell receptor (beta chain) was sequenced in a study of T cell repertoires in aging, cancer and after chemotherapy. Study observations and caveats: Untreated cancer patients had significantly lower blood TCR diversity than age-matched healthy donors.

CDR3 length: 15 residues. J gave up 8 bases and V 4 bases, and 7 bases lay outside the gene matches. Germline CDR1 MNHEY, CDR2 SVGEGT. Amplification of TCR beta used genomic DNA extracted from peripheral blood. Multiplex touch-down PCR with TRB-A/B primers amplified rearranged V-D-J TRB sequences. Each CDR3 protein is one row after TCRdb ran MiXCR on the multiplex PCR reads. The top ten hold roughly 3.5% of the sample, which has approximately 8,400 distinct CDR3 sequences, more than 25% seen once. This clonotype showed up just a few times. Its antigen is not known. The sample comprised blood. V usage is TRBV6-2 or TRBV6-3 and J usage is TRBJ1-6; TRBD1 aligns across 8 bases. This clonotype originated in a human donor in good health. The CDR3 reads CASSSAGTGHSPLHF. CDR3 bases: TGTGCCAGCAGTTCCGCCGGGACAGGCCATTCACCCCTCCACTTT.